This TCR beta chain was documented in a study of T cell responses to AZD1222 COVID-19 vaccine. Notes on the study in general: In a largely white British group with more females than males, clonal diversity was possibly underestimated.

Clones were sequenced by immunoSEQ multiplex PCR, and TCRdb holds only the in-frame ones, with some missing. Counted here are 35,000 to 45,000 clones, over 80% occurring once; the ten biggest clones make up 15% to 20%. Analysis merged second doses at about 4 or about 12 weeks. V was clipped by 3 bases and J by 0 bases, with 11 bases between them. Germline V lookup: CDR1 MNHEY, CDR2 SVGAGI. CDR3 length: 15 amino acids. Of note for this clone: Its specificity is not known.

This chain uses TRBV6-5 with TRBJ1-2, with D maybe TRBD1 (6 bases). The sequence came from an adult who received the AZD1222 COVID-19 vaccine. Material: peripheral blood, obtained 28 days after the second AZD1222 dose. The CDR3 nucleotides are TGTGCCAGCAGTTATGGAGGGGGGCCTAACTATGGCTACACCTTC. This codes for CASSYGGGPNYGYTF.